This TCR beta chain was sequenced during a study of blood T cell repertoires in COVID-19. Study-wide context: T cells, B-cell-depleted T cells, or PBMCs provided the cDNA or gDNA that served as material.

Everyone who took part was roughly 18 to 89 years old, and they came from about 25 US areas. The CDR3 extends over 13 amino acids. CDR1 and CDR2 from the germline V gene are MNHEY and SVGAGI. Trimming shortened V by 0 bases and J by 9 bases, and 12 bases separated the two germline ends. A single count supports this clone. Clones were read by immunoSEQ multiplex PCR, and TCRdb kept only the in-frame ones, dropping some. The table lists approximately 200,000 clones, 75% to 85% of them singletons. The source material was PBMCs or T cells enriched from blood (not recorded which). The chain employs TRBV6-5 and TRBJ2-7; D gene uncertain. The receptor comes from a man in his forties who had recovered from COVID-19. The CDR3 reads CASSYSVNSGQYF. Here the CDR3 DNA reads TGTGCCAGCAGTTACTCGGTGAACTCCGGGCAGTACTTC.